A single sample gave rise to the 2 T cell receptor beta chains below, sequenced in a study of cytomegalovirus exposure and HLA in healthy donors. PCR primers comprised 60 Vbeta and 13 Jbeta primers. Only in-frame clones appear in the TCRdb table, and some are missing; sequencing was by immunoSEQ multiplex PCR. The data contain around 150,000 clones, under 70% of them singletons. Sample: PBMCs. All receptors derive from a woman aged 40 to 50 in good health and CMV-seropositive.

There are a few counts of this clone. The chain couples TRBV28 to TRBJ2-6; D gene uncertain. CDR1 is MDHEN, CDR2 SYDVKM, per germline. There are 20 residues in the CDR3. Trimming pared 1 base from V and 0 bases from J, leaving 19 bases between. The CDR3 loop reads CASSLSPLVGASSGANVLTF. The CDR3 bases are TGTGCCAGCAGTTTATCTCCCTTGGTAGGAGCCAGCTCTGGGGCCAACGTCCTGACTTTC.

The CDR3 protein is CASGTDRTDTQYF. The DNA of the CDR3 is TGTGCTAGTGGAACCGACAGGACAGATACGCAGTATTTT. V usage is TRBV12-5 and J usage is TRBJ2-3, with D possibly being TRBD1 (6 bases). CDR3 size: 13 residues. Germline V gene sequence: CDR1 LGHNT, CDR2 FRNRAP. The ends were cut back, 6 bases at V and 3 bases at J, with 10 bases in the middle. The whole variable domain, filled in from reference TRBV12-5 and TRBJ2-3, reads DARVTQTPRHKVTEMGQEVTMRCQPILGHNTVFWYRQTMMQGLELLAYFRNRAPLDDSGMPKDRFSAEMPDATLATLKIQPSEPRDSAVYFCASGTDRTDTQYFGPGTRLTVL.